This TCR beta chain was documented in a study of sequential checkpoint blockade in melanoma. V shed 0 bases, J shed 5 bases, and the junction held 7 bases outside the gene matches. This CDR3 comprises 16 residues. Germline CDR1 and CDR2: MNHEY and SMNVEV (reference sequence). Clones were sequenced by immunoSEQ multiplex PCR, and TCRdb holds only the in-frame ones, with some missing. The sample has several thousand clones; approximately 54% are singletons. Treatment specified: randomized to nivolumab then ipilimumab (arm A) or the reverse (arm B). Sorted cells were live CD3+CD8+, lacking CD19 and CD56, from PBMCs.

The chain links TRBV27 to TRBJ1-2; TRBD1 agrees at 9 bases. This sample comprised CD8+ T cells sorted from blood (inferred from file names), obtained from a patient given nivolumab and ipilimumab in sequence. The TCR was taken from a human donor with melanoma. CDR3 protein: CASSLSTTGGRYGYTF. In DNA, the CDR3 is TGTGCCAGCAGTTTATCCACCACAGGGGGCAGGTATGGCTACACCTTC.